Detailed here is one T cell receptor beta chain. Its antigen remains unidentified. The data derive from a study of cytomegalovirus exposure and HLA in healthy donors. Findings and caveats of the study: Across donors, most TCRs were seen rarely, yet some public ones were widespread. A later analysis showed TCR association rates differing by HLA locus, peaking at DRB1 and lowest at HLA-C.

The study ran its PCR with 60 Vbeta and 13 Jbeta primers. This table comes from immunoSEQ multiplex PCR, and its TCRdb copy is limited to in-frame clones, with some not included. The data show 100,000 to 130,000 clones, with roughly 70% seen just once and around 15% held by the top ten. V shed 0 bases and J 6 bases; nucleotides not matched to a gene: 7. There are 17 residues in the CDR3. Per germline, CDR1 SGHRS and CDR2 YFSETQ. The sequenced material came from PBMCs. The origin of this receptor is a woman in her forties in good health and CMV-seropositive. The J gene is TRBJ2-2, the V gene TRBV5-1; 11 bases align to TRBD1. As DNA, the CDR3 is TGCGCCAGCAGCTTGGAAGGACAGGGGGCCATTCCCGGGGAGCTGTTTTTT. It translates to CASSLEGQGAIPGELFF.